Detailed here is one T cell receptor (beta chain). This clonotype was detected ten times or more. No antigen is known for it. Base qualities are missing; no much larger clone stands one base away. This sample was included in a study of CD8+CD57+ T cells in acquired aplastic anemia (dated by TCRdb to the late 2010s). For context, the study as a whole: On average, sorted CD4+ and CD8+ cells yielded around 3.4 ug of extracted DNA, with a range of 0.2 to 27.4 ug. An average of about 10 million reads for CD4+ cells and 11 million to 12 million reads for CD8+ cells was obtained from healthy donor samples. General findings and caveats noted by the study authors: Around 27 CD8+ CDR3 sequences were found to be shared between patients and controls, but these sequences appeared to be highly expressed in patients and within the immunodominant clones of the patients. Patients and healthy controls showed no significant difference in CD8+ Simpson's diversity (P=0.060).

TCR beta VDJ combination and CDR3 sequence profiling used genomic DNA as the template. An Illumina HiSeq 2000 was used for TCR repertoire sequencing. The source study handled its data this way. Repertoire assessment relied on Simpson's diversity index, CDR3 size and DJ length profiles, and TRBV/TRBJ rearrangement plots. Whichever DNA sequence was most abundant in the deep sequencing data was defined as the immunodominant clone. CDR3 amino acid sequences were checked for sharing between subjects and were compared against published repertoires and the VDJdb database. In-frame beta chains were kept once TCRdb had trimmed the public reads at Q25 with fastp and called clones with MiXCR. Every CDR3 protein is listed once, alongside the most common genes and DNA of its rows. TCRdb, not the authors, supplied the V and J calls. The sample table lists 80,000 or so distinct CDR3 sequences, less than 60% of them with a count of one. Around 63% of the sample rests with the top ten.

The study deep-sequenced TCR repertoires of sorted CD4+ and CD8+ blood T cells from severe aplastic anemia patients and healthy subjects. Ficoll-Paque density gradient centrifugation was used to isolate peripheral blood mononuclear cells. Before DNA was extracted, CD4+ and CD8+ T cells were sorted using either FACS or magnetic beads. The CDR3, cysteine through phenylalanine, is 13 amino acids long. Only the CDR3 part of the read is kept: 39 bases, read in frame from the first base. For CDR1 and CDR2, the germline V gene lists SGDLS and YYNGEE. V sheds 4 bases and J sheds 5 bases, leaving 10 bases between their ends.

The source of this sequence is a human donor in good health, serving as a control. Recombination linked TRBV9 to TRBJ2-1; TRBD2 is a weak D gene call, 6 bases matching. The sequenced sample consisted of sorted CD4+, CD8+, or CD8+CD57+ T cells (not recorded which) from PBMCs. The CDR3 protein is CASSLGTDNEQFF. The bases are TGTGCCAGCAGCTTAGGGACTGACAATGAGCAGTTCTTC.